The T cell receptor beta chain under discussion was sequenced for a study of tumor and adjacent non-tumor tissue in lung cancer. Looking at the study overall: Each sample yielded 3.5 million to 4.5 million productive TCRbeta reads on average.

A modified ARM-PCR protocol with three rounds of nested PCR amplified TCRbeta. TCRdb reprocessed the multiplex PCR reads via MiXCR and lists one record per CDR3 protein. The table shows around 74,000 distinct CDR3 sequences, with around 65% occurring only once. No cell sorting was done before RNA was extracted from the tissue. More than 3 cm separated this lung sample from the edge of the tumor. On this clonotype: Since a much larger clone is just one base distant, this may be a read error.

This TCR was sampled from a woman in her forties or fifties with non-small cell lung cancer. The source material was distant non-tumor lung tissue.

DNA for the CDR3: TGTGCCAGCAGTTTAGGACCGAACTATGGCCACACCTTC. It encodes CASSLGPNYGHTF. The V call is TRBV12-3 or TRBV12-4, the J call TRBJ1-2; D remains unclear. The CDR3 runs to 13 residues.